This T cell receptor beta chain originates from a study of T cell responses to AZD1222 COVID-19 vaccine. General study results and limits: Repertoire collection took place solely once the T cell response had peaked. Spike-specific TCRs gained breadth and depth after people received two AZD1222 doses. Along spike, vaccine-associated CD4 TCRs were found throughout, with dominance at 160-218 and 743-854.

The ends were cut back, 0 bases at V and 3 bases at J, with 9 bases in the middle. CDR1 SGHNT and CDR2 YYREEE come from the germline V gene (reference sequence). The CDR3 is 14 amino acids. With respect to this clone: Its antigen is still unknown.

The data were produced by immunoSEQ multiplex PCR, yet TCRdb's version contains in-frame clones alone and is incomplete. The data hold roughly 100,000 clones, with roughly 87% observed a single time. The sample here was peripheral blood, taken on day 0 of AZD1222 vaccination. The J gene is TRBJ1-2, the V gene TRBV5-4; no clear D gene. The TCR comes from an adult in good health. The CDR3 DNA reads TGTGCCAGCAGCTTGGTAGGGAGTGACTATGGCTACACCTTC. Its translation is CASSLVGSDYGYTF.